This T cell receptor (beta chain) originates from a study of control samples from healthy donors and cancer patients. Germline lookup yields CDR1 MNHEY and CDR2 SVGAGI. V was trimmed by 5 bases and J by 5 bases, leaving 9 bases between them. This CDR3 is built from 12 residues. Only a few counts were recorded for this clone. The table came from immunoSEQ multiplex PCR; TCRdb's copy has only in-frame clones and leaves some out. The sample lists 97,000 or so clones, about 91% occurring once. This chain uses TRBV6-5 with TRBJ1-2, with D possibly TRBD1 on 5 matching bases. The sample consisted of blood. This sequence was found in a woman aged 18-29 years in good health. The CDR3 reads CASSIQGYGYTF. DNA of the CDR3: TGTGCCAGCAGTATCCAGGGTTATGGCTACACCTTC.